A single sample is the source of the 15 T cell receptor beta chains below, sequenced in a study of beta chain features in type 1 diabetes (dated by TCRdb to the late 2010s). For these TCRs, the target antigens are not known. The paper as a whole reports these results and caveats: A moderate but significant shortening of TCRB CDR3 length was observed in type 1 diabetes patients in all four CD4+ subsets.

Library preparation was by the immunoSEQ multiplex PCR assay. The entire isolated RNA was reverse transcribed using the High Capacity cDNA Reverse Transcription Kit, and thus expressed TCRB transcripts were sequenced. The immuneACCESS repertoire file appears here via TCRdb, limited to in-frame rearrangements. These files lack a portion of the clones; in checked studies, under half of the deficit traces to unresolved V genes, and the cause of the others is not known. For this sample the table gives about 45,000 clones, of which approximately 70% were detected only once. The ten top clones hold around 2.1% of the sample. The sequencing sample was made of Tregs from blood. The cell subset or site tag for this specimen amounts to: regulatory CD4+ T cells. The source is a woman younger than 30 with type 1 diabetes.

This clone came up once. The chain has TRBV7-9 and TRBJ1-1; no reliable D call. Germline loops: CDR1 SEHNR, CDR2 FQNEAQ (reference sequence). The CDR3 has 13 amino acids. With 5 bases removed from V and 1 base from J, the gap between germline ends came to 8 bases. CDR3 in amino acids: CASSPPGNTEAFF. In nucleotides, the CDR3 is TGTGCCAGCAGCCCCCCGGGGAACACTGAAGCTTTCTTT.

The J gene is TRBJ2-5, the V gene TRBV5-1, with TRBD2 matching 10 bases. CDR1 and CDR2 from the germline V gene are SGHRS and YFSETQ. Trimming removed 1 base from V and 2 bases from J; junction bases left unmatched: 5. The CDR3 spans 16 residues. The CDR3 nucleotides are TGCGCCAGCAGCTTGTCGCCTAGCGGGAGACAAGAGACCCAGTACTTC. It codes for CASSLSPSGRQETQYF. The whole variable domain, filled in from reference TRBV5-1 and TRBJ2-5, reads KAGVTQTPRYLIKTRGQQVTLSCSPISGHRSVSWYQQTPGQGLQFLFEYFSETQRNKGNFPGRFSGRQFSNSRSEMNVSTLELGDSALYLCASSLSPSGRQETQYFGPGTRLLVL.

This clone was seen a single time. The rearrangement joins TRBV29-1 to TRBJ1-2, with D unclear. Germline CDR1 and CDR2: SQVTM and ANQGSEA. Trimming removed 4 bases from V and 5 bases from J, with 14 bases in between. The CDR3 loop spans 13 amino acids. CDR3 sequence: CSVALPAEYGYTF. The DNA of the CDR3 is TGCAGCGTTGCACTTCCGGCGGAGTATGGCTACACCTTC.

This chain links TRBV15 with TRBJ1-1; a possible D gene is TRBD1 (6 bases). CDR1 LNHNV and CDR2 YYDKDF come from the germline V gene (reference sequence). This CDR3 is 15 amino acids long. Trimming left V 5 bases short and J 2 bases short, with 15 bases between. CDR3 DNA sequence: TGTGCCACCAGCCAGCCCGGGACATTAAACACTGAAGCTTTCTTT. It yields the protein CATSQPGTLNTEAFF. Looking up the rest from reference TRBV15 and TRBJ1-1 gives the full variable domain: DAMVIQNPRYQVTQFGKPVTLSCSQTLNHNVMYWYQQKSSQAPKLLFHYYDKDFNNEADTPDNFQSRRPNTSFCFLDIRSPGLGDTAMYLCATSQPGTLNTEAFFGQGTRLTVV.

The V gene is TRBV6-5, the J gene TRBJ2-1; D unclear. The CDR3 consists of 15 residues. CDR1 and CDR2 (germline): MNHEY, SVGAGI. Trimming cost V 4 bases and J 2 bases, with 12 bases left between them. The CDR3 DNA reads TGTGCCAGCAGTTTTTACACACCGCCCTACAATGAGCAGTTCTTC. Its translation: CASSFYTPPYNEQFF.

The rearrangement uses TRBV18 and TRBJ2-7, with 10 bases fitting TRBD1. This CDR3 has 15 residues. In germline, CDR1 is KGHSH, CDR2 LQKENI. The ends lost 3 bases at V and 2 bases at J; junction bases unmatched: 4. This chain's CDR3 is CASSPAGQGAYEQYF. DNA for the CDR3: TGTGCCAGCTCACCTGCAGGACAGGGGGCCTACGAGCAGTACTTC.

In this sample, this clone turned up a few times. The J gene is TRBJ2-2, the V gene TRBV5-1, with TRBD2 identical over 14 bases. CDR1 is SGHRS and CDR2 is YFSETQ in the germline V gene. The CDR3 covers 15 residues. Trimming at V came to 6 bases and at J to 13 bases, leaving 11 bases not matched to a gene. CDR3 amino acids: CASTPGLAGEEGLFF. In DNA, the CDR3 is TGCGCCAGCACCCCGGGACTAGCGGGAGAGGAGGGGCTGTTTTTT. The whole variable domain, filled in from reference TRBV5-1 and TRBJ2-2, reads KAGVTQTPRYLIKTRGQQVTLSCSPISGHRSVSWYQQTPGQGLQFLFEYFSETQRNKGNFPGRFSGRQFSNSRSEMNVSTLELGDSALYLCASTPGLAGEEGLFFGEGSRLTVL.

The chain uses TRBV7-3 and TRBJ2-2; D is unresolved. This CDR3 has 15 amino acids. In germline, CDR1 is SGHTA, CDR2 FQGTGA. Trimming pared 5 bases from V and 5 bases from J, leaving 15 bases between. The CDR3 bases are TGTGCCAGCAGCCCCAGCACCTTCGGGACCGGGGAGCTGTTTTTT. It codes for CASSPSTFGTGELFF.

The rearrangement uses TRBV11-2 and TRBJ1-3; no reliable D call. This CDR3 spans 16 amino acids. CDR1 is SGHAT, CDR2 FQNNGV, per germline. Trimming removed 5 bases at V and 4 bases at J, with 18 bases between. This chain's CDR3 is CASSPRQPYRGNTIYF. CDR3 coding DNA: TGTGCCAGCAGCCCTCGACAACCCTATCGAGGAAACACCATATATTTT.

This clone showed up just a few times. The rearrangement links TRBV6-5 to TRBJ2-5; D perhaps matches TRBD1 (5 bases). This CDR3 has 13 residues. Germline V gene lookup returns CDR1 MNHEY and CDR2 SVGAGI. V was trimmed by 5 bases and J by 7 bases, leaving 14 bases between them. The CDR3 sequence: CASSSSLQGTQYF. CDR3 DNA: TGTGCCAGCAGTAGCTCCCTTCAGGGGACCCAGTACTTC.

V usage is TRBV18 and J usage is TRBJ2-7; perhaps TRBD2 as D (6 bases). The CDR3 runs 16 residues. V was pared by 3 bases and J by 3 bases, with 18 bases between. Germline loops: CDR1 KGHSH, CDR2 LQKENI. The CDR3: CASSPQAGLKIYEQYF. CDR3 sequence (DNA): TGTGCCAGCTCACCCCAAGCCGGACTAAAAATCTACGAGCAGTACTTC.

The rearrangement links TRBV7-2 to TRBJ2-3; 9 nucleotides match TRBD2. The V gene end was trimmed by 5 bases and the J gene end by 7 bases; junction bases not matched to a gene: 10. The CDR3 is 15 residues long. The germline CDR1 and CDR2 sequences are SGHTA and FQGNSA. The CDR3 sequence is CASSRARGGRYTQYF. CDR3 nucleotides: TGTGCCAGCAGCCGGGCGCGGGGGGGCCGGTATACGCAGTATTTT.

The chain joins TRBV28 to TRBJ1-1; 7 bases line up with TRBD1. Germline CDR1 is MDHEN and CDR2 is SYDVKM. This CDR3 spans 14 amino acids. Trimming cost V 4 bases and J 2 bases; bases outside gene matches: 4. CDR3 region: CASSSAGGNTEAFF. CDR3 coding DNA: TGTGCCAGCAGTTCGGCAGGGGGAAACACTGAAGCTTTCTTT.

The chain links TRBV5-1 to TRBJ2-1; TRBD2 aligns across 7 bases. Germline lookup yields CDR1 SGHRS and CDR2 YFSETQ. The CDR3 contains 16 residues. Trimming took 4 bases from V and 6 from J; bases not matched to a gene: 13. CDR3 nucleotide sequence: TGCGCCAGCAGCGGGACGGGACTACCGAGCGCCAATGAGCAGTTCTTC. Translation gives CASSGTGLPSANEQFF.

Concerning this clone: At one boundary the junction diverges from the germline segment, which might be a read error. The chain couples TRBV18 to TRBJ2-1, with D unclear. This CDR3 has 10 residues. Per the germline V gene, CDR1 is KGHSH and CDR2 is LQKENI. In DNA form, the CDR3 reads TGTGCCAGCTCCCTGACGGAGCAGCTCTTC. Protein sequence: CASSLTEQLF. Full variable domain (missing parts from reference TRBV18 and TRBJ2-1): NAGVMQNPRHLVRRRGQEARLRCSPMKGHSHVYWYRQLPEEGLKFMVYLQKENIIDESGMPKERFSAEFPKEGPSILRIQQVVRGDSAAYFCASSLTEQLFGPGTRLTVL.